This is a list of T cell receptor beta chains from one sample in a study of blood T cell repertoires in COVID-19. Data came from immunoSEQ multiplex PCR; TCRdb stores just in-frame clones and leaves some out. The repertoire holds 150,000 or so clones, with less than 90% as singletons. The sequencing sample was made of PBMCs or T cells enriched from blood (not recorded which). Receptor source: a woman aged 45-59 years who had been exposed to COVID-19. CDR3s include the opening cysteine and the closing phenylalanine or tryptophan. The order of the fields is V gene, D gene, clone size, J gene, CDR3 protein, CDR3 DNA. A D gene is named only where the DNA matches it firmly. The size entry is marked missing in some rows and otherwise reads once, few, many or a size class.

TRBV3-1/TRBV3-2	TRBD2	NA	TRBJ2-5	CASRRTGTSEETQYF	TGTGCCAGCAGACGGACAGGGACTAGCGAAGAGACCCAGTACTTC
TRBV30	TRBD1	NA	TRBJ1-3	CARRRQGGGNTIYF	TGTGCCCGTCGCCGACAGGGGGGAGGAAACACCATATATTTT
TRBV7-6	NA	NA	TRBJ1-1	CASSPTAVRGTEAFF	TGTGCCAGCAGCCCTACGGCTGTTAGGGGGACTGAAGCTTTCTTT
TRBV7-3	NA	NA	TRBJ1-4	CASSSRGYSVAKGEKLFF	TGTGCCAGCAGCTCTAGGGGGTATTCGGTGGCCAAAGGTGAAAAACTGTTTTTT
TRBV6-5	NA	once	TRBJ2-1	CASSYTGWEQFF	TGTGCCAGCAGTTACACCGGGTGGGAGCAGTTCTTC
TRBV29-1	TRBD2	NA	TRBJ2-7	CSVYRSGIAGEQYF	TGCAGCGTTTACCGTTCGGGGATAGCGGGGGAGCAGTACTTC
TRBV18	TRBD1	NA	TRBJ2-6	CASSPRQGLVAGANVLTF	TGTGCCAGCTCACCAAGACAGGGTCTAGTTGCTGGGGCCAACGTCCTGACTTTC
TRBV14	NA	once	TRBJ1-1	CASSHTGRRNTEAFF	TGTGCCAGCAGCCATACTGGGAGAAGGAACACTGAAGCTTTCTTT
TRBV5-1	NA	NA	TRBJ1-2	CASSLIPGRSYGYTF	TGCGCCAGCAGCTTGATTCCGGGGAGGAGCTATGGCTACACCTTC
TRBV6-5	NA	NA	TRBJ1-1	CASSYDRGMGNTEAFF	TGTGCCAGCAGTTACGACCGGGGGATGGGGAACACTGAAGCTTTCTTT